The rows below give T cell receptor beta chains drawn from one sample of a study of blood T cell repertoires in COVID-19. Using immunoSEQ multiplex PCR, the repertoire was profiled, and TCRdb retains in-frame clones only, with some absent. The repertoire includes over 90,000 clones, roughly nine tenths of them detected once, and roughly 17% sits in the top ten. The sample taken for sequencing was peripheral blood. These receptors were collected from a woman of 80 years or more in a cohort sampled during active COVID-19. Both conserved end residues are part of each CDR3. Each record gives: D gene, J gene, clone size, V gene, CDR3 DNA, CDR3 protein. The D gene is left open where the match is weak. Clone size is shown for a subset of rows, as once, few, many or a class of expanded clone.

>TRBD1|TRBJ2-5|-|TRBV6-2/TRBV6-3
TGTGCCAGCAGTGGACAGGGCGTGAAGACCCAGTACTTC
CASSGQGVKTQYF
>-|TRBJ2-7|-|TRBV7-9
TGTGCCAGCAGCCAAGTCGTGGGTTCGGGAATACGCGAGCAGTACTTC
CASSQVVGSGIREQYF
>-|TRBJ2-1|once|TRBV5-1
TGCGCCAGCAGCCGTGCGGGGTTCGATGAGCAGTTCTTC
CASSRAGFDEQFF
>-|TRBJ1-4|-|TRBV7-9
TGTGCCAGCACTAGCTCAGTCGGAAATGAAAAACTGTTTTTT
CASTSSVGNEKLFF
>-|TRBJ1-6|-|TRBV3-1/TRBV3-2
TGTGCCAGCAATCCAAGTGGAGGGAATTCACCCCTCCACTTT
CASNPSGGNSPLHF
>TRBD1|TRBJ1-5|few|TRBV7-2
TGTGCCAGCAGACCCGGACAGGGGAAAGGCAATCAGCCCCAGCATTTT
CASRPGQGKGNQPQHF
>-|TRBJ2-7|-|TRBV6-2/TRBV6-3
TGTGCCAGCAGTATTATTGGAGTCTCCTACGAGCAGTACTTC
CASSIIGVSYEQYF
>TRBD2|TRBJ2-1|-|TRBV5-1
TGCGCCACGAAGCCCGGGACTAGCGGGAGGGTAGATGAGCAGTTCTTC
CATKPGTSGRVDEQFF
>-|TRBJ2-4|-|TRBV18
TGTGCCAGCTCACCACCGCAGGGGATCGCCAAAAACATTCAGTACTTC
CASSPPQGIAKNIQYF
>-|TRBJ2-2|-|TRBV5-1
TGCGCCAGCAGCTTCTCGGTACCTGCCACCGGGGAGCTGTTTTTT
CASSFSVPATGELFF